This T cell receptor (beta chain) was profiled in a study of blood T cells in healthy people across ages (dated by TCRdb to 2015 to 2017). For the study in its entirety: In model experiments, roughly one uniquely barcoded TCR beta cDNA molecule per two T cells was captured by template switching. To track age-related changes in TCR beta repertoire diversity, the study relied on deep sequencing normalized with unique cDNA molecular identifiers. The donors were divided into four age groups: young (average around 17 years), middle-aged (approximately 42), aged (roughly 66) and long-lived (roughly 82). Donors of different ages were randomly distributed across sequencing lanes to avoid experimental bias. The study analyzed two additional independent replicas of 1 million unique cDNA reads from the same blood draw for two donors, one aged 18 to 29 and one aged 80 or older.

Trimming accounts for 6 bases at V and 4 bases at J, while the number of junction bases matched to no gene is 4. The CDR3 starts with the cysteine, ends with the phenylalanine, and has 13 residues. The CDR3 DNA has 39 bases and is translated from base 1. The germline V gene sets CDR1 to SNHLY and CDR2 to FYNNEI. This clonotype has more than one count but fewer than ten. The antigen this receptor binds is unknown. Per-base qualities were not stored, and no clone one base away is much larger. The library was produced with 5' RACE. Sequencing instrument: Illumina HiSeq 2500. The second PCR ran for roughly 7 to 12 cycles and used a J-beta primer mix along with a sample-barcoded 5' primer. A unique molecular identifier was introduced onto each TCR beta cDNA molecule by a template-switch 5' adaptor carrying 12 random nucleotides. Each sample yielded at least 3 million CDR3-containing paired-end reads. First-strand cDNA synthesis was performed from all RNA using the Mint cDNA synthesis kit, with priming by a TRBC-specific oligonucleotide. Following uracil-DNA glycosylase treatment, all cDNA underwent a first 18-cycle PCR with the universal primers M1SS and BC2_uni_R. Turning to the authors' computational methods: Normalization of each sample was performed by random selection of 1 million high-quality reads, each carrying a distinct molecular identifier. Instead of being binned into consensus sequences, reads with shared molecular identifiers were discarded. CDR3 identification, clonotype clustering and error correction used MiTCR with a Q25 quality threshold and the strictest error-elimination algorithm. A nonparametric unseen species model with Euler transformation was used to estimate lower-bound total TCR beta diversity. TCRdb applied fastp at Q25 and MiXCR to the public reads, then kept only in-frame beta chains. Identical CDR3 proteins give one entry, which carries the most common genes and DNA. The V and J calls follow TCRdb's processing rather than the paper's. The sample profile shows about 1.6 million distinct CDR3 sequences; roughly 32% of them were found once. 10% to 12% of the sample lies in the top ten.

Study-wide conclusions, independent of this receptor: Donor CMV infection status was unknown, potentially confounding age-related changes in expanded clonotypes. There was a strong correlation between observed TCR beta diversity and the percentage of naive T cells measured by flow cytometry. Observed TCR beta diversity per million T cells fell roughly linearly with age, and a significant reduction was already apparent by age about 38. Estimates of total diversity from one million sequenced T cells were regarded as lower bounds and underestimates. Because profiling used bulk unsorted PBMCs, naive and antigen-experienced compartments could not be compared conclusively. Compared with the aged group, the long-lived group had more naive CD4+ T cells, fewer expanded clones and increased TCR diversity, a pattern suggesting age selection.

The donors were around 39 Caucasian individuals from Russia, aged roughly 6 to 90 years, who were systemically healthy. Each donor gave 9.5 to 10 milliliters of peripheral blood, drawn into EDTA-treated Vacutainer tubes. Ficoll-Paque density-gradient centrifugation was used to isolate PBMCs, with at least 6.5 million per sample. Trizol reagent was used to extract total RNA from the PBMCs, yielding at least 5.5 micrograms per sample. The percentages of naive CD45RAhigh/CD27high T cells were determined by flow cytometry on a PBMC aliquot from every donor. This sequence originates from a woman aged 30 to 39 in good health. The source material was blood. This chain joins TRBV2 to TRBJ1-1, with 8 bases aligning to TRBD1. In nucleotide form, the sequence is TGTGCCAGCAGCAAGACAGGGGCCACTGAAGCTTTCTTT. This sequence encodes CASSKTGATEAFF.